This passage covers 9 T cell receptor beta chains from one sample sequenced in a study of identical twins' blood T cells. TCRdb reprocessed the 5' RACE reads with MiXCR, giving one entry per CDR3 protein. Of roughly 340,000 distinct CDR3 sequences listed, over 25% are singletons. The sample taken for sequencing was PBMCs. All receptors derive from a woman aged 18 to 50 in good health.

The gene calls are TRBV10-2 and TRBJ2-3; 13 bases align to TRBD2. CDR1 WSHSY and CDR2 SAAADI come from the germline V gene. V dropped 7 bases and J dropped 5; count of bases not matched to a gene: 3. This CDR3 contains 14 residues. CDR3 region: CASMGLAGLDTQYF. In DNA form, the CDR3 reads TGCGCCAGCATGGGACTAGCGGGATTAGATACGCAGTATTTT.

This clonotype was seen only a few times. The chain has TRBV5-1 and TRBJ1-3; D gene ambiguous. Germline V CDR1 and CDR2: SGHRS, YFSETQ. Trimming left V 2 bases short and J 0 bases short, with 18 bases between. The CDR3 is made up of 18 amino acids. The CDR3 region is CASSFQRLETPSGNTIYF. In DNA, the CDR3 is TGCGCCAGCAGCTTTCAAAGGTTGGAGACCCCCTCTGGAAACACCATATATTTT.

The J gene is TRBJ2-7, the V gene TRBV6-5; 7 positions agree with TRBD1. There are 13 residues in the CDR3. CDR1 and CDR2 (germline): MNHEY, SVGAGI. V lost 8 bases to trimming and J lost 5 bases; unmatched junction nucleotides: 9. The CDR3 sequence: CASRRQGTHEQYF. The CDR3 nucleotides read TGTGCCAGCCGTAGACAGGGAACACACGAGCAGTACTTC.

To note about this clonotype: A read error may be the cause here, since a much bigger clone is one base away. CDR3 sequence reads: CASGLVGTGIEKLFF. CDR3 in DNA: TGCGCCAGCGGCTTGGTGGGGACAGGGATTGAAAAACTGTTTTTT. The chain recombines TRBV5-1 with TRBJ1-4; 9 bases agree with TRBD1. CDR1 and CDR2 from the germline V gene are SGHRS and YFSETQ. The CDR3 totals 15 residues.

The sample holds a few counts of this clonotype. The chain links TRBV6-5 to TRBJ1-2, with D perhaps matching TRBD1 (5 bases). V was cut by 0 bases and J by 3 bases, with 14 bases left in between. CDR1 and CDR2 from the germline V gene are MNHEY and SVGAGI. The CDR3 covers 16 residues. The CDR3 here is CASSYSMGQRHYGYTF. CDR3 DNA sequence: TGTGCCAGCAGTTACTCGATGGGGCAAAGACACTATGGCTACACCTTC.

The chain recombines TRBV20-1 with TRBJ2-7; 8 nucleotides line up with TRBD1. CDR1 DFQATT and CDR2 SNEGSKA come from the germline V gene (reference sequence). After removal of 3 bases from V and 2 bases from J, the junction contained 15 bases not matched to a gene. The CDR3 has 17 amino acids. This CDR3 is CSARFATGDTITYEQYF. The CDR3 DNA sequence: TGCAGTGCTAGGTTCGCGACAGGGGACACTATAACCTACGAGCAGTACTTC.

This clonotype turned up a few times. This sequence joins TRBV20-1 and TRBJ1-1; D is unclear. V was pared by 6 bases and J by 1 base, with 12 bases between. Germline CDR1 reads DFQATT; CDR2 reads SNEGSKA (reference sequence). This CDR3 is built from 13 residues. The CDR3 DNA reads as TGCAGTGCCAAGGGTGAAACGAACACTGAAGCTTTCTTT. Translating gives CSAKGETNTEAFF.

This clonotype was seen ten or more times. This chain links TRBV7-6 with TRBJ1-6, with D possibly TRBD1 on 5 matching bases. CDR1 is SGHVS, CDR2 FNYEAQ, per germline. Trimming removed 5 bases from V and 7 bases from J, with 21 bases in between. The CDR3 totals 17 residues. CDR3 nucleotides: TGTGCCAGCAGCCCTCGGACAAGTTCCCGAATAAATTCACCCCTCCACTTT. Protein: CASSPRTSSRINSPLHF.

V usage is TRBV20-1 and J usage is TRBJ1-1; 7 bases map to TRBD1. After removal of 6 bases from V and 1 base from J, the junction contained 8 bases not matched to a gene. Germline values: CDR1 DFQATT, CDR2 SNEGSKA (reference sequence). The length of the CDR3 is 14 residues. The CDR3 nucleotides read TGCAGTGCCTTAAAGACAGGGTCGAACACTGAAGCTTTCTTT. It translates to CSALKTGSNTEAFF.